This T cell receptor (beta chain) was recovered during a study of blood T cell repertoires in COVID-19. Study-wide context: Samples came from the United States, Italy and Spain, spanning acute and convalescent COVID-19. PBMCs, B-cell-depleted T cells, or T cells were the source of the cDNA or gDNA that made up the material.

Original analysis: Reference gene primer amplification yielded estimated nucleated cell counts. The protocol was immunoSEQ multiplex PCR, while the TCRdb copy is restricted to in-frame clones and leaves out a portion. V and J calls and clone size are as listed in that table; D and trimming were resolved from the DNA. The sample records approximately 110,000 clones, about 82% being singletons. This CDR3 region has 15 residues. Germline-derived CDR1 and CDR2 are MDHEN and SYDVKM. Trimming took 7 bases from V and 4 from J; bases not matched to a gene: 9. The clonotype originates from a human donor in a cohort sampled during active COVID-19. The chain uses TRBV28 and TRBJ1-5; TRBD1 matches at 8 bases. Sequencing was done on a sample of peripheral blood. The CDR3 is CASILGQGGNQPQHF. CDR3 sequence (DNA): TGTGCCAGCATTCTCGGACAGGGAGGAAATCAGCCCCAGCATTTT.